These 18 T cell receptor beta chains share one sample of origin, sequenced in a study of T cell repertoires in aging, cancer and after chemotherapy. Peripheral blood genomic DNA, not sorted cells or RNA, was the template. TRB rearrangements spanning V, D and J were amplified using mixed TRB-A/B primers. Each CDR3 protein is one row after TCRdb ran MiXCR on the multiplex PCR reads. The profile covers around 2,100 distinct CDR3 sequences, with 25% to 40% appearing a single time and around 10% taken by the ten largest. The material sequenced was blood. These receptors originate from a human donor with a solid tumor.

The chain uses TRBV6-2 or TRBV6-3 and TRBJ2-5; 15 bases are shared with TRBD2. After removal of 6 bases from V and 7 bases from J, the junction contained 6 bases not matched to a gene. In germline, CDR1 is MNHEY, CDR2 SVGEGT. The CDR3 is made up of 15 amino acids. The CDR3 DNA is TGTGCCAGCAGAAGGACTAGCGGGGGGGCCCTGACCCAGTACTTC. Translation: CASRRTSGGALTQYF.

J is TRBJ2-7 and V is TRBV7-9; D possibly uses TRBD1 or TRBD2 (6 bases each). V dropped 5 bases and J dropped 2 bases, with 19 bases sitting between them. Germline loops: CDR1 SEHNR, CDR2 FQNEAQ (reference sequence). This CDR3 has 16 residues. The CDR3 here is CASSVEAAGTTYEQYF. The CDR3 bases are TGTGCCAGCAGCGTAGAGGCGGCGGGGACAACCTACGAGCAGTACTTC.

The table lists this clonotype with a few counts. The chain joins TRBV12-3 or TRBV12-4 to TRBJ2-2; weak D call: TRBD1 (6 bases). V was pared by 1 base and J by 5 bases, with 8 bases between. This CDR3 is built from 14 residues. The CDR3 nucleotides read TGTGCCAGCAGTTTAGGGCAGGGGACCGGGGAGCTGTTTTTT. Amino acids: CASSLGQGTGELFF.

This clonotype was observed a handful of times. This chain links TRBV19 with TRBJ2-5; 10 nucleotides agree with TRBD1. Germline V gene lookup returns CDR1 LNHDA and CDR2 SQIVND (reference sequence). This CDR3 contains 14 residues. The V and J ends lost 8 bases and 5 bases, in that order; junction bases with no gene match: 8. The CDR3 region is CASSDRGRAETQYF. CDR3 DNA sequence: TGTGCCAGTTCAGACAGGGGGCGCGCGGAGACCCAGTACTTC.

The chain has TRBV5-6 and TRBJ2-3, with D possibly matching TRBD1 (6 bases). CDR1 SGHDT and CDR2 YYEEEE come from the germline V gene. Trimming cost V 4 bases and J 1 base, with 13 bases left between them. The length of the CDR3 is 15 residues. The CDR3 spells CASSLRGRGTDTQYF. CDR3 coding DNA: TGTGCCAGCAGCCTCAGGGGCCGGGGCACAGATACGCAGTATTTT.

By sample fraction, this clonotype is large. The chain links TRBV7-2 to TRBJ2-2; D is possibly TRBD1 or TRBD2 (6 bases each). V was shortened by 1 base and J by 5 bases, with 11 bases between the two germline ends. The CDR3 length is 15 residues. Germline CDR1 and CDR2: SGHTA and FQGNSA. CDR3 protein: CASSLGQGRTGELFF. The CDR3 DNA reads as TGTGCCAGCAGCTTAGGGCAGGGGAGGACCGGGGAGCTGTTTTTT.

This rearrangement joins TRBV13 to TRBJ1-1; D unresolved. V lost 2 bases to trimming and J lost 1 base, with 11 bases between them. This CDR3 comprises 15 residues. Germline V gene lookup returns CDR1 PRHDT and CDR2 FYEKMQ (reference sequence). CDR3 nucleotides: TGTGCCAGCAGCTTAAGAGCCCGACAGAACACTGAAGCTTTCTTT. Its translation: CASSLRARQNTEAFF. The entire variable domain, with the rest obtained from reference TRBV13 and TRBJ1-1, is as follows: AAGVIQSPRHLIKEKRETATLKCYPIPRHDTVYWYQQGPGQDPQFLISFYEKMQSDKGSIPDRFSAQQFSDYHSELNMSSLELGDSALYFCASSLRARQNTEAFFGQGTRLTVV.

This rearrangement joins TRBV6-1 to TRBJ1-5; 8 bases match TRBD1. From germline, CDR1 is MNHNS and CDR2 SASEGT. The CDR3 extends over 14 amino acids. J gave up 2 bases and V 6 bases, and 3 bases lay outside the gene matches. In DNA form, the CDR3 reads TGTGCCAGCAGGGACAGGGTCGGCAATCAGCCCCAGCATTTT. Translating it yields CASRDRVGNQPQHF.

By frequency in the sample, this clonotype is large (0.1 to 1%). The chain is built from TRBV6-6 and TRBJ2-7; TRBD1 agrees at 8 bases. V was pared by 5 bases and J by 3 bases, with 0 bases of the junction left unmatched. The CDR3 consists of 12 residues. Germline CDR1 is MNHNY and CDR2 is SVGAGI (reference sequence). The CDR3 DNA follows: TGTGCCAGCAGTACAGGGGGCTACGAGCAGTACTTC. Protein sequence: CASSTGGYEQYF.

In nucleotides, the CDR3 is TGTGCCTGGAGTGTACTGGAGACCCAGTACTTC. It specifies CAWSVLETQYF. This chain uses TRBV30 with TRBJ2-5; D uncertain. The germline V gene has CDR1 GTSNPN and CDR2 SVGIG (reference sequence). CDR3 length equals 11 residues. V was pared by 0 bases and J by 5 bases, with 4 bases between.

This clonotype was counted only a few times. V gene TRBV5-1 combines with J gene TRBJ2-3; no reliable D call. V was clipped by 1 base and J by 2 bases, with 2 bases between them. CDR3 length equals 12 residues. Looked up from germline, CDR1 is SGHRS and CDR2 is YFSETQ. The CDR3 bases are TGCGCCAGCAGCTTGAACACAGATACGCAGTATTTT. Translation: CASSLNTDTQYF.

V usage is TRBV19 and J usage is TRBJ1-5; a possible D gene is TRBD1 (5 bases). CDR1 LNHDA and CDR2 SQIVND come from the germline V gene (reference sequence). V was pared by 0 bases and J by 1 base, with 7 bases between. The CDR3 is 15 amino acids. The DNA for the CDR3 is TGTGCCAGTAGTATAGATGGGGGGAGCAATCAGCCCCAGCATTTT. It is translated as CASSIDGGSNQPQHF.

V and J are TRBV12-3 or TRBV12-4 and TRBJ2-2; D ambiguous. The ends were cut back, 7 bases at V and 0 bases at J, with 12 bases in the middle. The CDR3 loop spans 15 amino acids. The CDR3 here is CASTGHAPNTGELFF. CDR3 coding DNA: TGTGCCAGCACCGGTCATGCCCCGAACACCGGGGAGCTGTTTTTT.

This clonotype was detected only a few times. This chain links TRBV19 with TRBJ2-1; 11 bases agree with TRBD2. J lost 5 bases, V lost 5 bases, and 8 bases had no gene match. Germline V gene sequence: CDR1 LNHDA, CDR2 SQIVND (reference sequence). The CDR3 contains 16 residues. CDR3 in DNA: TGTGCCAGTAGTCCCTTAGCGGGGGGGGGCAACAATGAGCAGTTCTTC. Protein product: CASSPLAGGGNNEQFF.

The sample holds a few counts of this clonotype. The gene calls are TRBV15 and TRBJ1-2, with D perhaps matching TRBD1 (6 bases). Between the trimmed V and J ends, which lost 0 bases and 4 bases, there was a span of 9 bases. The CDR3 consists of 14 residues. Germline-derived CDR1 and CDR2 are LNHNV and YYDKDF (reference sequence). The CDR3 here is CATSRDGGTYGYTF. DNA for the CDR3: TGTGCCACCAGCAGAGACGGGGGCACCTATGGCTACACCTTC.

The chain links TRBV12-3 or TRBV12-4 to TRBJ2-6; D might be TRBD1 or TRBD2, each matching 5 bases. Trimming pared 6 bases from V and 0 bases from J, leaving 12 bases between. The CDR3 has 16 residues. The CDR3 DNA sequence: TGTGCCAGCAGCACCGGGACCGTCTCTGGGGCCAACGTCCTGACTTTC. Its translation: CASSTGTVSGANVLTF.

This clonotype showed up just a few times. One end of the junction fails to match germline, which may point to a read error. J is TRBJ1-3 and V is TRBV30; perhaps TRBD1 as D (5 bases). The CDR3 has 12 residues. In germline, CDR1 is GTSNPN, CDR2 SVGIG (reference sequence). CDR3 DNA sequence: TGTGCCTGGAGTGGAGTTACAGGAGCTTTGGATTTT. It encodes CAWSGVTGALDF. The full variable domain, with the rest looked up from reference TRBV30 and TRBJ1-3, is SQTIHQWPATLVQPVGSPLSLECTVEGTSNPNLYWYRQAAGRGLQLLFYSVGIGQISSEVPQNLSASRPQDRQFILSSKKLLLSDSGFYLCAWSGVTGALDFGEGSWLTVV.

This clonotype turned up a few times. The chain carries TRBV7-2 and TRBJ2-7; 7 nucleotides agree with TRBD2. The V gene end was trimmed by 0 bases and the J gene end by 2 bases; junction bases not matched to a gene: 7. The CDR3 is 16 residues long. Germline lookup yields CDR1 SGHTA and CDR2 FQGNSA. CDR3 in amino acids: CASSLAGSSGAYEQYF. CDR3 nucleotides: TGTGCCAGCAGCTTAGCGGGGTCTAGCGGAGCCTACGAGCAGTACTTC.